The rows below give T cell receptor beta chains drawn from one sample of a study of OX40 agonist ivuxolimab in advanced cancers. Only in-frame clones appear in the TCRdb table, and some are missing; sequencing was by immunoSEQ multiplex PCR. This sample yields about 100,000 clones, of which roughly 94% are seen a single time; approximately 0.18% belongs to the top ten. The specimen was CD4+ or CD8+ T cells sorted from blood, collected in a trial of the OX40 agonist ivuxolimab. These receptors were collected from an adult with an advanced solid tumor such as melanoma, head and neck, liver or kidney cancer. CDR3s include the opening cysteine and the closing phenylalanine or tryptophan. A D gene is named only where the DNA matches it firmly. Size is stated for part of the rows, as once, few or many counts, or as a class when the clone is expanded.

v_call: TRBV18; clone_size: -; j_call: TRBJ1-1; d_call: -; cdr3_aa: CASSPQGETEAFF; cdr3_nt: TGTGCCAGCTCACCTCAGGGAGAAACTGAAGCTTTCTTT
v_call: TRBV19; clone_size: -; j_call: TRBJ2-7; d_call: -; cdr3_aa: CASSPRVDKGAEQYF; cdr3_nt: TGTGCCAGTAGTCCCCGGGTTGATAAGGGTGCCGAGCAGTACTTC
v_call: TRBV10-3; clone_size: -; j_call: TRBJ1-4; d_call: TRBD1; cdr3_aa: CASRQGTGGEELFF; cdr3_nt: TGTGCCTCACGGCAGGGGACAGGGGGTGAGGAACTGTTTTTT
v_call: TRBV4-1; clone_size: once; j_call: TRBJ2-5; d_call: TRBD2; cdr3_aa: CASSQAGTSGVSQETQYF; cdr3_nt: TGCGCCAGCAGCCAGGCCGGGACTAGCGGGGTTTCCCAAGAGACCCAGTACTTC
v_call: TRBV6-5; clone_size: once; j_call: TRBJ2-3; d_call: -; cdr3_aa: CASRTGTAIDTQYF; cdr3_nt: TGTGCCAGCAGGACCGGGACGGCCATAGATACGCAGTATTTT
v_call: TRBV27; clone_size: -; j_call: TRBJ2-7; d_call: -; cdr3_aa: CASSPAGTSYEQYF; cdr3_nt: TGTGCCAGCAGTCCAGCGGGTACCTCCTACGAGCAGTACTTC
v_call: TRBV7-2; clone_size: -; j_call: TRBJ2-2; d_call: -; cdr3_aa: CASSSTGNAGELFF; cdr3_nt: TGTGCCAGCAGCTCGACTGGCAATGCCGGGGAGCTGTTTTTT
v_call: TRBV7-2; clone_size: -; j_call: TRBJ2-5; d_call: -; cdr3_aa: CASTVQETQYF; cdr3_nt: TGTGCCAGCACAGTCCAGGAGACCCAGTACTTC
v_call: TRBV5-1; clone_size: -; j_call: TRBJ2-3; d_call: -; cdr3_aa: CASSFYPEGTDTQYF; cdr3_nt: TGCGCCAGCAGCTTCTACCCCGAGGGCACAGATACGCAGTATTTT
v_call: TRBV7-3; clone_size: -; j_call: TRBJ1-2; d_call: -; cdr3_aa: CASSQGAANYGYTF; cdr3_nt: TGTGCCAGCAGCCAGGGCGCCGCCAACTATGGCTACACCTTC
v_call: TRBV7-3; clone_size: -; j_call: TRBJ2-2; d_call: -; cdr3_aa: CASSLDYPGELFF; cdr3_nt: TGTGCCAGCAGCTTAGACTATCCCGGGGAGCTGTTTTTT
v_call: TRBV6-6; clone_size: -; j_call: TRBJ2-7; d_call: -; cdr3_aa: CASSYTASYEQYF; cdr3_nt: TGTGCCAGCAGTTACACAGCATCCTACGAGCAGTACTTC
v_call: TRBV12-1; clone_size: -; j_call: TRBJ2-7; d_call: -; cdr3_aa: CASSFLPGTESYEQYF; cdr3_nt: TGTGCCAGCAGCTTCCTTCCCGGGACGGAATCCTACGAGCAGTACTTC
v_call: TRBV4-2; clone_size: -; j_call: TRBJ2-5; d_call: TRBD1; cdr3_aa: CASSHDRGETQYF; cdr3_nt: TGTGCCAGCAGCCATGACAGGGGTGAGACCCAGTACTTC
v_call: TRBV28; clone_size: -; j_call: TRBJ1-5; d_call: -; cdr3_aa: CASRATGLEQPQHF; cdr3_nt: TGTGCCAGCAGGGCCACAGGGTTGGAACAGCCCCAGCATTTT
v_call: TRBV11-3; clone_size: -; j_call: TRBJ1-2; d_call: -; cdr3_aa: CASSRDKNYGYTF; cdr3_nt: TGTGCCAGCAGCCGCGACAAGAACTATGGCTACACCTTC
v_call: TRBV29-1; clone_size: once; j_call: TRBJ1-2; d_call: -; cdr3_aa: CSEEGPDGYTF; cdr3_nt: TGCAGCGAGGAAGGACCTGATGGCTACACCTTC
v_call: TRBV19; clone_size: -; j_call: TRBJ1-5; d_call: -; cdr3_aa: CASSMVGNSNQPQHF; cdr3_nt: TGTGCCAGTAGTATGGTTGGGAATAGCAATCAGCCCCAGCATTTT
v_call: TRBV19; clone_size: -; j_call: TRBJ2-3; d_call: TRBD2; cdr3_aa: CASRSSGRAVSGTDTQYF; cdr3_nt: TGTGCCAGTAGATCTAGCGGGAGGGCCGTTAGCGGCACAGATACGCAGTATTTT
v_call: TRBV18; clone_size: -; j_call: TRBJ2-7; d_call: -; cdr3_aa: CASSPGSSYEQYF; cdr3_nt: TGTGCCAGCTCACCGGGGAGCTCCTACGAGCAGTACTTC
v_call: TRBV27; clone_size: once; j_call: TRBJ2-7; d_call: TRBD1; cdr3_aa: CASSPTTGSATTYEQYF; cdr3_nt: TGTGCCAGCAGCCCCACGACAGGGTCAGCGACAACCTACGAGCAGTACTTC
v_call: TRBV4-2; clone_size: -; j_call: TRBJ2-1; d_call: -; cdr3_aa: CASRLVNEQFF; cdr3_nt: TGTGCCAGCAGACTAGTCAATGAGCAGTTCTTC
v_call: TRBV11-3; clone_size: once; j_call: TRBJ2-5; d_call: -; cdr3_aa: CASSLDRDQETQYF; cdr3_nt: TGTGCCAGCAGCTTAGATCGGGACCAAGAGACCCAGTACTTC
v_call: TRBV11-1; clone_size: -; j_call: TRBJ2-7; d_call: TRBD2; cdr3_aa: CASSFVSGGGEQYF; cdr3_nt: TGTGCCAGCAGCTTCGTTTCGGGGGGAGGCGAGCAGTACTTC
v_call: TRBV9; clone_size: once; j_call: TRBJ1-1; d_call: -; cdr3_aa: CASSVQGTITEAFF; cdr3_nt: TGTGCCAGCAGCGTACAGGGGACCATCACTGAAGCTTTCTTT
v_call: TRBV5-4; clone_size: -; j_call: TRBJ1-2; d_call: -; cdr3_aa: CASSLISGGGYTF; cdr3_nt: TGTGCCAGCAGCTTAATTAGCGGTGGAGGCTACACCTTC
v_call: TRBV15; clone_size: once; j_call: TRBJ1-1; d_call: -; cdr3_aa: CATSGPGANTEAFF; cdr3_nt: TGTGCCACCAGCGGGCCGGGGGCGAACACTGAAGCTTTCTTT
v_call: TRBV7-7; clone_size: -; j_call: TRBJ2-1; d_call: TRBD2; cdr3_aa: CASSRGLATLNEQFF; cdr3_nt: TGTGCTAGCAGCCGGGGACTAGCGACCCTCAATGAGCAGTTCTTC
v_call: TRBV4-2; clone_size: -; j_call: TRBJ2-5; d_call: TRBD2; cdr3_aa: CASSQSPGTSGQETQYF; cdr3_nt: TGTGCCAGCAGCCAATCCCCCGGGACTAGCGGACAAGAGACCCAGTACTTC
v_call: TRBV19; clone_size: -; j_call: TRBJ1-1; d_call: -; cdr3_aa: CASSWTVENTEAFF; cdr3_nt: TGTGCCAGTAGCTGGACAGTCGAGAACACTGAAGCTTTCTTT
v_call: TRBV29-1; clone_size: once; j_call: TRBJ2-7; d_call: -; cdr3_aa: CSVAPHRQSVYEQYF; cdr3_nt: TGCAGCGTTGCGCCTCACCGACAGTCCGTTTACGAGCAGTACTTC
v_call: TRBV6-5; clone_size: -; j_call: TRBJ2-3; d_call: -; cdr3_aa: CASSYRFGRYTQYF; cdr3_nt: TGTGCCAGCAGTTACCGATTCGGTCGGTATACGCAGTATTTT
v_call: TRBV28; clone_size: -; j_call: TRBJ1-1; d_call: -; cdr3_aa: CASSLNSGAARNTEAFF; cdr3_nt: TGTGCCAGCAGTTTGAACTCGGGGGCGGCAAGGAACACTGAAGCTTTCTTT
v_call: TRBV11-2; clone_size: -; j_call: TRBJ2-7; d_call: -; cdr3_aa: CASTRARGYSYEQYF; cdr3_nt: TGTGCCAGCACCCGCGCCCGGGGCTACTCCTACGAGCAGTACTTC
v_call: TRBV15; clone_size: -; j_call: TRBJ2-3; d_call: TRBD2; cdr3_aa: CATSRDGLAADTQYF; cdr3_nt: TGTGCCACCAGCAGAGACGGACTAGCGGCAGATACGCAGTATTTT
v_call: TRBV28; clone_size: -; j_call: TRBJ2-2; d_call: -; cdr3_aa: CASRPPRWTGELFF; cdr3_nt: TGTGCCAGCAGACCCCCCCGTTGGACCGGGGAGCTGTTTTTT
v_call: TRBV15; clone_size: -; j_call: TRBJ2-3; d_call: TRBD2; cdr3_aa: CATSREASGGFTDTQYF; cdr3_nt: TGTGCCACCAGCAGAGAAGCTAGCGGGGGATTCACAGATACGCAGTATTTT
v_call: TRBV10-3; clone_size: once; j_call: TRBJ2-1; d_call: -; cdr3_aa: CAIAGSKIHNEQFF; cdr3_nt: TGTGCCATCGCCGGTAGTAAAATCCACAATGAGCAGTTCTTC
v_call: TRBV5-4; clone_size: -; j_call: TRBJ2-5; d_call: TRBD2; cdr3_aa: CASSSRTSGQETQYF; cdr3_nt: TGTGCCAGCAGCTCCAGGACTAGCGGGCAAGAGACCCAGTACTTC
v_call: TRBV18; clone_size: few; j_call: TRBJ2-5; d_call: -; cdr3_aa: CASSPLGTTQETQYF; cdr3_nt: TGTGCCAGCTCTCCTCTAGGGACCACACAAGAGACCCAGTACTTC
v_call: TRBV27; clone_size: -; j_call: TRBJ1-4; d_call: -; cdr3_aa: CASSPDLSAGKLFF; cdr3_nt: TGTGCCAGCAGTCCGGACCTTTCTGCGGGAAAACTGTTTTTT